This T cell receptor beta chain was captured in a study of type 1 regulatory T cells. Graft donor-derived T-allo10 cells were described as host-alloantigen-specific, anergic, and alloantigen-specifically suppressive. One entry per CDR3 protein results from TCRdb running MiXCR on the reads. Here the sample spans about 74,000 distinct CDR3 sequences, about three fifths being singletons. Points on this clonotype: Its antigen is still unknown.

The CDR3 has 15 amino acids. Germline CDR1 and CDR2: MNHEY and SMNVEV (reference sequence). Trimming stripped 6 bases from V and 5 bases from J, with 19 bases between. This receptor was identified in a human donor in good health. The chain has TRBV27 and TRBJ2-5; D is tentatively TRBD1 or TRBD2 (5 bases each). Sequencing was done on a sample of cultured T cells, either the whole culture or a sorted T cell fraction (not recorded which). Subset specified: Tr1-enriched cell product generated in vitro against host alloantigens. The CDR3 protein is CASRESGTGRETQYF. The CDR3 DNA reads TGTGCCAGCAGGGAAAGTGGGACCGGGCGGGAGACCCAGTACTTC.